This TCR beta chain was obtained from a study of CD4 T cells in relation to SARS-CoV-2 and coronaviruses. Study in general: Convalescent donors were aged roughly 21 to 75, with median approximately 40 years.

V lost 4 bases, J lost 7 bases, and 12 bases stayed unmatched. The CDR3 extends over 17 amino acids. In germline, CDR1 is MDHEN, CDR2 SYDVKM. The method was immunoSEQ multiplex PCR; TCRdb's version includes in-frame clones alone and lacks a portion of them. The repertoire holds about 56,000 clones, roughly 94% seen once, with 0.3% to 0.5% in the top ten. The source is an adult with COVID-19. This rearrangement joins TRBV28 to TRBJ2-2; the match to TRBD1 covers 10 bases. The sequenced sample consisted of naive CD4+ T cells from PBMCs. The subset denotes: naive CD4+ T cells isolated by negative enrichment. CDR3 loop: CASSSDPGQGWIGELFF. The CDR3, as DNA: TGTGCCAGCAGTTCAGATCCGGGACAGGGGTGGATCGGGGAGCTGTTTTTT.